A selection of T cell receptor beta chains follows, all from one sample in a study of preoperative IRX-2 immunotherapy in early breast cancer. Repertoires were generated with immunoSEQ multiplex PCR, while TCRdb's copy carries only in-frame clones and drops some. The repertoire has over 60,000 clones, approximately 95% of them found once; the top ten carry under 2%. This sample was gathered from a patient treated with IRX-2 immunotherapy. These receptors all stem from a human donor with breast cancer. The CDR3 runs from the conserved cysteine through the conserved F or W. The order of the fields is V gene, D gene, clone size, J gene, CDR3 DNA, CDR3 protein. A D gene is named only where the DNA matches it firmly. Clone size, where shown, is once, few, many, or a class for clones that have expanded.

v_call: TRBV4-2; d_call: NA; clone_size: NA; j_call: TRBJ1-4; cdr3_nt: TGTGCCAGCAGCCAGGTTAGCGCAACTAATGAAAAACTGTTTTTT; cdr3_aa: CASSQVSATNEKLFF
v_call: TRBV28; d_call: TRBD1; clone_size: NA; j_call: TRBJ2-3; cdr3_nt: TGTGCCAGTGGGACAGGGGCAGATACGCAGTATTTT; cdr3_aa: CASGTGADTQYF
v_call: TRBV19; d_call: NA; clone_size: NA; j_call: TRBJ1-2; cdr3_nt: TGTGCCAGTAGTATAGACCGGGACACCTATGGCTACACCTTC; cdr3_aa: CASSIDRDTYGYTF
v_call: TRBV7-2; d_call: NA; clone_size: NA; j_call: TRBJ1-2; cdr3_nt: TGTGCCAGCAGCTTAGCGCGTACGGAAAACTATGGCTACACCTTC; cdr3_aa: CASSLARTENYGYTF
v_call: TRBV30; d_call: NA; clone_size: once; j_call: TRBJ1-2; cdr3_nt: TGTGCCTGGAGTGTACTTCATGGAGTTTACTATGGCTACACCTTC; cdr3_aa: CAWSVLHGVYYGYTF
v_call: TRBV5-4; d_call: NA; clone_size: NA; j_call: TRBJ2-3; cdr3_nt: TGTGCCAGCAGCTTGGAAGTTGCGGGCGGCCCAGCCACAGATACGCAGTATTTT; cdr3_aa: CASSLEVAGGPATDTQYF
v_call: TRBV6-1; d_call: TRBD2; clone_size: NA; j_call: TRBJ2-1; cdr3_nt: TGTGCCAGCAGGGACGGGGGGGGCCCCCGTACGGAGCAGTTCTTC; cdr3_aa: CASRDGGGPRTEQFF
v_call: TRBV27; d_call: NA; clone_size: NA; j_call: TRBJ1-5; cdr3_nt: TGTGCCAGCAGTTTAAGCGGCTGGGGCAGGGATAATCAGCCCCAGCATTTT; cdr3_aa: CASSLSGWGRDNQPQHF
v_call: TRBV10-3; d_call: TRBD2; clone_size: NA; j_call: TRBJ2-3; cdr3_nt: TGTGCCATCAGTGCACTAGCGGGAGGGGGCACAGATACGCAGTATTTT; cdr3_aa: CAISALAGGGTDTQYF
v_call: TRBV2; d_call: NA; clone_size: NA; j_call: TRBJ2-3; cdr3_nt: TGTGCCAGCAGTGTAAGCATTGATACGCAGTATTTT; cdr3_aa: CASSVSIDTQYF
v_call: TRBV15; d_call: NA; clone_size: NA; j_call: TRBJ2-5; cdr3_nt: TGTGCCACGAGCCGAGGACAAGAGACCCAGTACTTC; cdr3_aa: CATSRGQETQYF
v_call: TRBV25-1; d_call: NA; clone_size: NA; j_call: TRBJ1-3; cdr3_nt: TGTGCCAGCAGTGAATGGGTAGGGGGTTCGGACACCATATATTTT; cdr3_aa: CASSEWVGGSDTIYF
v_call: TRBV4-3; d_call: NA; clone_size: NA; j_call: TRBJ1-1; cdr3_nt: TGCGCCAGCACCCCACGGAGGAACACTGAAGCTTTCTTT; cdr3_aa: CASTPRRNTEAFF
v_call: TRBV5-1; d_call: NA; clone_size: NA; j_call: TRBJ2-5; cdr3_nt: TGCGCCAGCAGCTTCGGGACAACGTACCAAGAGACCCAGTACTTC; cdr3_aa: CASSFGTTYQETQYF
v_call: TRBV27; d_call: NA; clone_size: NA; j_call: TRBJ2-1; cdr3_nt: TGTGCCAGCAGTCCCCGTGGTGGTACCTTCGACAGGGGACTATACAATGAGCAGTTCTTC; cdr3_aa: CASSPRGGTFDRGLYNEQFF
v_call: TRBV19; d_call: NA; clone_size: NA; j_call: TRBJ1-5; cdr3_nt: TGTGCCAGTACCTCCCCCGGGCGGAGCAATCAGCCCCAGCATTTT; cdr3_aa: CASTSPGRSNQPQHF
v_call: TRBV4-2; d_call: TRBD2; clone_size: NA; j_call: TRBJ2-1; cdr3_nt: TGTGCCAGCAGCCAGGCCGGGGGGTCGGAGCAGTTCTTC; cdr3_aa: CASSQAGGSEQFF
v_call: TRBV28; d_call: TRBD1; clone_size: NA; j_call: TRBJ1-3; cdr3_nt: TGTGCCAGCAGATCTACAGGGGAGGGAAACACCATATATTTT; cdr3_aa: CASRSTGEGNTIYF
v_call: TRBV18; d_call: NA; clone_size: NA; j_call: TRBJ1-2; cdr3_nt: TGTGCCAGCTCACAATCGGACGTGGTGCCCTATGGCTACACCTTC; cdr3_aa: CASSQSDVVPYGYTF
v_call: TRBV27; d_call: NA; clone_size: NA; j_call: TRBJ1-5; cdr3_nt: TGTGCCAGCAGTCCCTGGGAGAGCAATCAGCCCCAGCATTTT; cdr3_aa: CASSPWESNQPQHF
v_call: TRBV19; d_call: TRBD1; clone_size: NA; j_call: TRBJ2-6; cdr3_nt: TGTGCCAGTAGAAAGACAGGGAGCCTCTCTGGGGCCAACGTCCTGACTTTC; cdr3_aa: CASRKTGSLSGANVLTF
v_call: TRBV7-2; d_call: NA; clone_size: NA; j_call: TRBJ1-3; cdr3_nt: TGTGCCAGCAGCACAACAGGGTTGACTGGAAACACCATATATTTT; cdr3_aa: CASSTTGLTGNTIYF
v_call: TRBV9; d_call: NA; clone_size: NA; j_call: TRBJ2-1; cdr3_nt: TGTGCCAGCAGCGCCCGTTCCTACAATGAGCAGTTCTTC; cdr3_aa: CASSARSYNEQFF